The 14 T cell receptor beta chains below all came from one sample that was sequenced in a study of T-cell reconstitution after alpha-beta-depleted transplantation in children. This sample's TCRbeta library carried unique molecular identifier barcodes. In TCRdb, the PCR reads were re-called with MiXCR into one record per CDR3 protein. The repertoire holds roughly 220,000 distinct CDR3 sequences, with about 11% as singletons. Sample: PBMCs from the stem cell graft donor, taken from the stem cell graft. The receptors were gathered from a human donor who donated a stem cell graft to a child with acute lymphoblastic leukemia.

The chain carries TRBV20-1 and TRBJ2-7, with D possibly matching TRBD2 (5 bases). The CDR3 contains 13 residues. Germline-derived CDR1 and CDR2 are DFQATT and SNEGSKA (reference sequence). V lost 3 bases and J 3 bases, leaving 12 bases between the germline ends. CDR3 residues: CSASPGLDYEQYF. Here the CDR3 DNA reads TGCAGTGCTAGTCCCGGACTGGACTACGAGCAGTACTTC.

This clonotype was recorded at least ten times. The CDR3: CASSPQRLDFSNQPQHF. The CDR3 region has the DNA TGTGCCAGCAGCCCCCAACGCCTAGACTTTAGCAATCAGCCCCAGCATTTT. This chain connects TRBV4-2 to TRBJ1-5; D is unclear. V dropped 4 bases and J dropped 0 bases, with 16 bases sitting between them. The CDR3 consists of 17 residues. Per germline, CDR1 LGHNA and CDR2 YNFKEQ.

In its sample, this clonotype was seen many times. The rearrangement uses TRBV18 and TRBJ2-1; D not resolved. V lost 6 bases and J lost 7, with 7 bases in between. Germline CDR1 is KGHSH and CDR2 is LQKENI. The CDR3 length is 11 residues. The CDR3 here is CASSIKNEQFF. The CDR3 DNA follows: TGTGCCAGCTCTATCAAGAATGAGCAGTTCTTC.

This clonotype has ten or more counts. The J gene is TRBJ2-4, the V gene TRBV6-5; 11 nucleotides line up with TRBD2. CDR3 length equals 18 residues. CDR1 MNHEY and CDR2 SVGAGI come from the germline V gene. Trimming cost V 6 bases and J 2 bases; bases outside gene matches: 12. CDR3 DNA sequence: TGTGCCAGCAGACCTAGCGGGGGGTTTGAAAGATCCAAAAACATTCAGTACTTC. Translated: CASRPSGGFERSKNIQYF.

This clonotype was counted many times. This rearrangement joins TRBV11-2 to TRBJ2-3; 13 bases are shared with TRBD2. Germline V CDR1 and CDR2: SGHAT, FQNNGV. V dropped 5 bases and J dropped 4; count of bases not matched to a gene: 12. This CDR3 is built from 18 residues. Here the CDR3 DNA reads TGTGCCAGCAGCCTAAGGACTAGCGGGGGTCTCGGAGCAGATACGCAGTATTTT. It codes for CASSLRTSGGLGADTQYF.

In this sample, this clonotype turned up many times. This chain links TRBV6-2 or TRBV6-3 with TRBJ2-3; 7 bases match TRBD1. This CDR3 spans 17 amino acids. Germline CDR1 and CDR2: MNHEY and SVGEGT. The V gene end was trimmed by 2 bases and the J gene end by 2 bases; junction bases not matched to a gene: 10. In nucleotides, the CDR3 is TGTGCCAGCAGTTACGACTCACAGGGGATCTCCACAGATACGCAGTATTTT. Protein sequence: CASSYDSQGISTDTQYF.

V gene TRBV10-3 combines with J gene TRBJ2-3; tentative D call: TRBD2 (6 bases). Germline CDR1 is ENHRY and CDR2 is SYGVKD. V dropped 5 bases and J dropped 1 base, with 22 bases sitting between them. The CDR3 contains 18 residues. The CDR3 region has the DNA TGTGCCATCAGTTCACCCCCGGGACTGGAGACGGGCACAGATACGCAGTATTTT. Protein sequence: CAISSPPGLETGTDTQYF.

This clonotype was found many times. This chain connects TRBV7-2 to TRBJ2-5; D is possibly TRBD2 (6 bases). Trimming took off 1 base at V and 1 base at J, with 10 bases between the two ends. Germline CDR1 and CDR2: SGHTA and FQGNSA. The CDR3 totals 15 residues. The CDR3 DNA reads as TGTGCCAGCAGCTTAGACGGGGGACCCCAAGAGACCCAGTACTTC. Translated: CASSLDGGPQETQYF. Complete variable domain (other parts from reference TRBV7-2 and TRBJ2-5): GAGVSQSPSNKVTEKGKDVELRCDPISGHTALYWYRQSLGQGLEFLIYFQGNSAPDKSGLPSDRFSAERTGGSVSTLTIQRTQQEDSAVYLCASSLDGGPQETQYFGPGTRLLVL.

This clonotype was observed many times. The chain combines TRBV20-1 with TRBJ2-2; a possible D gene is TRBD1 (6 bases). Deletions cut 5 bases from V and 0 bases from J, with 10 bases between. The germline CDR1 and CDR2 sequences are DFQATT and SNEGSKA (reference sequence). This CDR3 is built from 14 residues. CDR3 sequence: CSAEGVTNTGELFF. The DNA of the CDR3 is TGCAGTGCTGAGGGGGTAACGAACACCGGGGAGCTGTTTTTT.

Turning to this clonotype: A much larger clone lies one base from this, so it may be a read error. V usage is TRBV10-3 and J usage is TRBJ2-7, with TRBD1 matching over 8 bases. Germline V gives CDR1 ENHRY, CDR2 SYGVKD. CDR3 length: 14 amino acids. CDR3 coding DNA: TGTACCATCAGTGGGGGACAGGAGTTCTACGAGCAGTACTTC. Protein: CTISGGQEFYEQYF.

The chain couples TRBV7-8 to TRBJ2-7, with a tentative D call TRBD1 (7 bases). The CDR3 has 15 residues. Looked up from germline, CDR1 is SGHVS and CDR2 is FQNEAQ. Trimming removed 0 bases from V and 6 bases from J, with 15 bases in between. The CDR3 region is CASSLALIQGGEQYF. CDR3 nucleotide sequence: TGTGCCAGCAGCTTAGCGCTTATCCAGGGGGGCGAGCAGTACTTC.

The table lists this clonotype with many counts. The chain employs TRBV6-2 or TRBV6-3 and TRBJ1-6; perhaps TRBD1 as D (5 bases). Germline V gives CDR1 MNHEY, CDR2 SVGEGT. This CDR3 has 18 residues. V was clipped by 2 bases and J by 0 bases, with 14 bases between them. The CDR3 coding sequence is TGTGCCAGCAGTTACCTTACTCCAGGGAGCTCCTATAATTCACCCCTCCACTTT. Protein: CASSYLTPGSSYNSPLHF.

This clonotype was observed many times. This sequence joins TRBV7-2 and TRBJ1-4; D unclear. Trimming cost V 1 base and J 3 bases, with 9 bases left between them. CDR1 is SGHTA, CDR2 FQGNSA, per germline. This CDR3 is 15 amino acids long. The CDR3 nucleotides are TGTGCCAGCAGCTTAGAGGGATTTGCTAATGAAAAACTGTTTTTT. This translates into CASSLEGFANEKLFF.

This clonotype was seen more than once but under ten times. The chain links TRBV6-2 or TRBV6-3 to TRBJ2-7; D call uncertain. The V end was cut by 6 bases, the J end by 4 bases, with 10 bases between. CDR3 length equals 12 residues. Germline CDR1 is MNHEY and CDR2 is SVGEGT. Here the CDR3 DNA reads TGTGCCAGCAGCCATCCCACGTACGAGCAGTACTTC. Residues: CASSHPTYEQYF.